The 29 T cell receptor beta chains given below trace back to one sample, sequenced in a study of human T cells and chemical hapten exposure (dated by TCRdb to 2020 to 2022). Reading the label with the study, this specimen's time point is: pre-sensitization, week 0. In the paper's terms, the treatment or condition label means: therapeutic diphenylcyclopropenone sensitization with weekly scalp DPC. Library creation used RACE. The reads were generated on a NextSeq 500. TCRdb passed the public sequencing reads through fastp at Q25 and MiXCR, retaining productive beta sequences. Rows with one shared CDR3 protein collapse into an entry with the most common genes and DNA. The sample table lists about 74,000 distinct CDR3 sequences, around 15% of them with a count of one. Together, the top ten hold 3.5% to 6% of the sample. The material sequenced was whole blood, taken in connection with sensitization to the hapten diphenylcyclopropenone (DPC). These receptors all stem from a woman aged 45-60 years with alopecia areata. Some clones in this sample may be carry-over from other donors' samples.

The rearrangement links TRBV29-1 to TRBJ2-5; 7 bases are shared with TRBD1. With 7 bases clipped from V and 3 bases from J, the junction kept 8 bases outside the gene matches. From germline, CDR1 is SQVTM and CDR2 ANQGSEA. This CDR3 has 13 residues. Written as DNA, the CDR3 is TGCAGCGGGGGACAGCGTTCCGAAGAGACCCAGTACTTC. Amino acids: CSGGQRSEETQYF.

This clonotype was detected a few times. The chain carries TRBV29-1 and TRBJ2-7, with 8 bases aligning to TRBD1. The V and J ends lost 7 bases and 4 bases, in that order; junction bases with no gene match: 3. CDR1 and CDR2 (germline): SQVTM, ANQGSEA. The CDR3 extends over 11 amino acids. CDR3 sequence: CSGGQVYEQYF. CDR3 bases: TGCAGCGGGGGACAGGTATACGAGCAGTACTTC.

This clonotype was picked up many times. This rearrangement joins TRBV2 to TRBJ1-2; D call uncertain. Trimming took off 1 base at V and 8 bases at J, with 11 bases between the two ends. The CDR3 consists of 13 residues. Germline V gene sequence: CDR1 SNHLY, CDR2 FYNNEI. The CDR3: CASSEGRALGYTF. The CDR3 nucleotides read TGTGCCAGCAGTGAAGGACGGGCGCTGGGCTACACCTTC.

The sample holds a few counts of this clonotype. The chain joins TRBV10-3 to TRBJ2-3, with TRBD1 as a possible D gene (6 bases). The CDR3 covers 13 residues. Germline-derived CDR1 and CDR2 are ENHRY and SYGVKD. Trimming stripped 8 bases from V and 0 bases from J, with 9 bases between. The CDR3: CAIGGTSTDTQYF. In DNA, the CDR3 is TGTGCCATCGGTGGGACAAGCACAGATACGCAGTATTTT.

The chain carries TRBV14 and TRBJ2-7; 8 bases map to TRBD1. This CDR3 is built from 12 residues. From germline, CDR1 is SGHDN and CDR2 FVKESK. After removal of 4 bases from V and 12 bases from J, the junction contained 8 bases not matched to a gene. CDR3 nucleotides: TGTGCCAGCAGCCGCGACCGACAGGGGCGGTACTTC. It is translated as CASSRDRQGRYF.

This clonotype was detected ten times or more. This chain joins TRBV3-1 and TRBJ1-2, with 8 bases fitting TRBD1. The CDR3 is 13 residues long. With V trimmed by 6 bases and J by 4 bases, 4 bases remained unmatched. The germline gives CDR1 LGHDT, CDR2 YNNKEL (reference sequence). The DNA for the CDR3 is TGTGCCAGCAGGGGGGACAGGTTCTATGGCTACACCTTC. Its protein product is CASRGDRFYGYTF.

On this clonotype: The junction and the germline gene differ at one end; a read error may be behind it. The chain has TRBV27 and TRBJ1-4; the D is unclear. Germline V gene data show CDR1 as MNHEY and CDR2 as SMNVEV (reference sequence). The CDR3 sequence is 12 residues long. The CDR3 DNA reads TGTGCCAGCAGGGCCGAGAATGAAAAACTGTCTTTT. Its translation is CASRAENEKLSF.

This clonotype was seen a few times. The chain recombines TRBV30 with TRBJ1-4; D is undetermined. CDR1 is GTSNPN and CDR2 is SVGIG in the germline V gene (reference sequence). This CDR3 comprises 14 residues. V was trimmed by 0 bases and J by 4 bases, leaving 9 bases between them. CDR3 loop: CAWSVGRNNEKLFF. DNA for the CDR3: TGTGCCTGGAGTGTAGGACGGAATAATGAAAAACTGTTTTTT.

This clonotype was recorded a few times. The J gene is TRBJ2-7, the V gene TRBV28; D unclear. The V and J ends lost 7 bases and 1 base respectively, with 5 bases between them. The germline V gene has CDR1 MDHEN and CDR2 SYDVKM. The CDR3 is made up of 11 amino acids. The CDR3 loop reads CASTTSYEQYF. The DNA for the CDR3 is TGTGCCAGCACCACATCCTACGAGCAGTACTTC.

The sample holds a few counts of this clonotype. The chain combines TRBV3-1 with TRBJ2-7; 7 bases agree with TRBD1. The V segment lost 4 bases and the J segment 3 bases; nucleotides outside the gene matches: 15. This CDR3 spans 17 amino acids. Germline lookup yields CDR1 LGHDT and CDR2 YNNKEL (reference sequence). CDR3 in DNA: TGTGCCAGCAGCCGCCCTTTACAGGGGCGCGGTATCTACGAGCAGTACTTC. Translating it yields CASSRPLQGRGIYEQYF.

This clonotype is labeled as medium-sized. The CDR3 spells CASSRYPFFPGQKTYEQYF. The CDR3 DNA reads as TGTGCCAGCAGTCGATATCCCTTTTTTCCGGGACAGAAAACCTACGAGCAGTACTTC. The chain carries TRBV6-5 and TRBJ2-7; 7 nucleotides match TRBD1. In germline, CDR1 is MNHEY, CDR2 SVGAGI. V lost 5 bases, J lost 2 bases, and 21 bases stayed unmatched. This CDR3 spans 19 amino acids.

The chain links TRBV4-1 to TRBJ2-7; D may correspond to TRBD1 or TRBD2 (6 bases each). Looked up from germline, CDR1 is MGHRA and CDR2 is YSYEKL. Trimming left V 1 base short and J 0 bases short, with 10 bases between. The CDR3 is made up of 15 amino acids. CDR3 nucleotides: TGCGCCAGCAGCCAAGGTAGGGGGGTCTCCTACGAGCAGTACTTC. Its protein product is CASSQGRGVSYEQYF.

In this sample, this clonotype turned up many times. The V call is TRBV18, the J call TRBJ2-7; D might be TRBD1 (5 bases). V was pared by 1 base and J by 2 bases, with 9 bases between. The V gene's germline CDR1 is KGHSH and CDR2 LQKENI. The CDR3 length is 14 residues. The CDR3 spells CASSPRQGTYEQYF. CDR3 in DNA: TGTGCCAGCTCACCACGGCAGGGCACCTACGAGCAGTACTTC.

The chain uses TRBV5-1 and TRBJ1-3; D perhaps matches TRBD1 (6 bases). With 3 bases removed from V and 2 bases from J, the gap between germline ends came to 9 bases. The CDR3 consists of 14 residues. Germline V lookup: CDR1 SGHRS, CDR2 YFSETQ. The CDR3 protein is CASSSGTPGNTIYF. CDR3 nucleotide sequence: TGCGCCAGCAGCTCGGGGACACCTGGAAACACCATATATTTT.

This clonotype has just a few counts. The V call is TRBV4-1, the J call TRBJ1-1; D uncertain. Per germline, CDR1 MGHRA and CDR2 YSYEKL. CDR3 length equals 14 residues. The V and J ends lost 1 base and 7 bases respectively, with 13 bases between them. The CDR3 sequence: CASSQGDFFLEAFF. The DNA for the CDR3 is TGCGCCAGCAGCCAAGGCGACTTTTTTCTTGAAGCTTTCTTT.

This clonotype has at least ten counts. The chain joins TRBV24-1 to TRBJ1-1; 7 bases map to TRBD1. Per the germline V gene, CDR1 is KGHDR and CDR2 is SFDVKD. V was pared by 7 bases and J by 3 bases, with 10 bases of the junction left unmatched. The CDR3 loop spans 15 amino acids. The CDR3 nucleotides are TGTGCCACCAGGACAGGGATGGGTGTCGACACTGAAGCTTTCTTT. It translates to CATRTGMGVDTEAFF.

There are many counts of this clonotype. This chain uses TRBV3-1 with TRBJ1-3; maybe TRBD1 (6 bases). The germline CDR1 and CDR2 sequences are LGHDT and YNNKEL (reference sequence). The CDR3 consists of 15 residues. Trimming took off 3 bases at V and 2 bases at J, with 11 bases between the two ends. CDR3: CASSHGQSTGNTIYF. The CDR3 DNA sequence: TGTGCCAGCAGCCATGGACAGAGCACTGGAAACACCATATATTTT.

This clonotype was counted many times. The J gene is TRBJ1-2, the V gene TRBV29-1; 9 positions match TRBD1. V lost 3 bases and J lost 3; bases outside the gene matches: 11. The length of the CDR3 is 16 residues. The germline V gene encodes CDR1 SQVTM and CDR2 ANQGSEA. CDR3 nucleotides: TGCAGCGTTGATTATGGGACAGGGATGTCGGACTATGGCTACACCTTC. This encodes CSVDYGTGMSDYGYTF.

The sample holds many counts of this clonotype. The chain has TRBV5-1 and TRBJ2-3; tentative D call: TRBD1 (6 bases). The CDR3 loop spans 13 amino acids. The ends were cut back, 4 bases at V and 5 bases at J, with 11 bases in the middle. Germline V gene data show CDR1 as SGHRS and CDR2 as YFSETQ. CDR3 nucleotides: TGCGCCAGCAGCGCTCAGGGGATAGATACGCAGTATTTT. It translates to CASSAQGIDTQYF.

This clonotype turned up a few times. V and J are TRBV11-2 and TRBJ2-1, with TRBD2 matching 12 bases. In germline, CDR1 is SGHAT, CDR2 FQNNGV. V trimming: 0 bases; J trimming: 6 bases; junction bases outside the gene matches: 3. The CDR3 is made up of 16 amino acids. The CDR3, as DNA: TGTGCCAGCAGCTTAGACTTACTAGCGGGAGGCAATGAGCAGTTCTTC. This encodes CASSLDLLAGGNEQFF.

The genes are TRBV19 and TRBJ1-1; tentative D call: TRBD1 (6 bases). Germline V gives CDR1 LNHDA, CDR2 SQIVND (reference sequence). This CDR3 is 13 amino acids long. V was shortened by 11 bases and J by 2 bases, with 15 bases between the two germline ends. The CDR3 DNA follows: TGTGCCTCCACAGGGTTTGTTAACACTGAAGCTTTCTTT. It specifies CASTGFVNTEAFF.

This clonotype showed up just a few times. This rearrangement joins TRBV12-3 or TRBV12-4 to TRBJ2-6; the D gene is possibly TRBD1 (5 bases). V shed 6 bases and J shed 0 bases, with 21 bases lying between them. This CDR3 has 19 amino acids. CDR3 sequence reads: CASSSTRQSARSGANVLTF. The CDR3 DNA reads TGTGCCAGCAGCTCGACCCGACAGTCCGCCCGCTCTGGGGCCAACGTCCTGACTTTC.

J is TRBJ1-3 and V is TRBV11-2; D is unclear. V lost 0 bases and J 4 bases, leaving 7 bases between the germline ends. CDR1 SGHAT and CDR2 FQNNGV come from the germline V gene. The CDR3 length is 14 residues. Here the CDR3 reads CASSLDRRGNTIYF. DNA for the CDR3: TGTGCCAGCAGCTTAGATAGGAGAGGAAACACCATATATTTT.

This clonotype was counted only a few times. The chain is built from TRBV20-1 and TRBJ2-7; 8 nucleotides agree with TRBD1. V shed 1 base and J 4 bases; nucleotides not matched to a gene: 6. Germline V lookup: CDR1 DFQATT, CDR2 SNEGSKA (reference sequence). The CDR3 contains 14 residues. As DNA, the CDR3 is TGCAGTGCTAGAGGCTTCAGGACAGGGTACGAGCAGTACTTC. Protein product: CSARGFRTGYEQYF.

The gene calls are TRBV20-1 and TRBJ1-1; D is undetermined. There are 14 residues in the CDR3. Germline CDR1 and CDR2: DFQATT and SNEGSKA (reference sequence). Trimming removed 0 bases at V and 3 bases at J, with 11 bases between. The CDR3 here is CSARELRVDTEAFF. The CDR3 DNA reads TGCAGTGCTAGAGAGCTAAGGGTAGACACTGAAGCTTTCTTT.

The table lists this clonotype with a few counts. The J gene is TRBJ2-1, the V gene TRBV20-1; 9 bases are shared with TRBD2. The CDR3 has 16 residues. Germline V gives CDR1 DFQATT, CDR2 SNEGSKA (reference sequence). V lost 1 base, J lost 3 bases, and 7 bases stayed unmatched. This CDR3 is CSARAILAGHYNEQFF. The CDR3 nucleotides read TGCAGTGCTAGAGCCATACTAGCGGGCCACTACAATGAGCAGTTCTTC.

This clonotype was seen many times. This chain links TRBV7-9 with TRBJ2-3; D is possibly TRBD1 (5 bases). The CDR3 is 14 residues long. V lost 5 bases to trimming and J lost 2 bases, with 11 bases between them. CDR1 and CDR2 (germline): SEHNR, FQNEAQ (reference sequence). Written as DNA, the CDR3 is TGTGCCAGCAGCAGGGGTTCTAACACAGATACGCAGTATTTT. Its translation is CASSRGSNTDTQYF. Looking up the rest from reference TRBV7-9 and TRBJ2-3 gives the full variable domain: DTGVSQNPRHKITKRGQNVTFRCDPISEHNRLYWYRQTLGQGPEFLTYFQNEAQLEKSRLLSDRFSAERPKGSFSTLEIQRTEQGDSAMYLCASSRGSNTDTQYFGPGTRLTVL.

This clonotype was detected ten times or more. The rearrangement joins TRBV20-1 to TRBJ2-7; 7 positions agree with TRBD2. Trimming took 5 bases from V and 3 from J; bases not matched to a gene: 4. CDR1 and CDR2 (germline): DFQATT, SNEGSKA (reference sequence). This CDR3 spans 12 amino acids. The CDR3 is CSAAGTNYEQYF. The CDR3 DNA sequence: TGCAGTGCTGCCGGGACTAACTACGAGCAGTACTTC.

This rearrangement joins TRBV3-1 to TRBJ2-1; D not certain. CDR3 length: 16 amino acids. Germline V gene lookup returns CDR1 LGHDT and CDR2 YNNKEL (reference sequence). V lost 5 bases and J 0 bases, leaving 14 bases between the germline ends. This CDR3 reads CASSYPTQSSYNEQFF. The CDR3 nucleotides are TGTGCCAGCAGCTACCCGACCCAGAGCTCCTACAATGAGCAGTTCTTC.